Described below is a single T cell receptor beta chain sequence and its context. The antigen remains unidentified. Using immunoSEQ multiplex PCR, the repertoire was profiled, and TCRdb retains in-frame clones only, with some absent. This table holds under 140,000 clones, around 95% found once. The data originate from a study of graft-versus-host responses after intestinal transplantation. Study details: The whole recipient group had anti-thymocyte globulin induction followed by tacrolimus and steroids for approximately three years. Study-level points and caveats: Association was observed between peak circulating GvH clone levels and early post-transplant HvG declines.

CDR1 is SEHNR, CDR2 FQNEAQ, per germline (reference sequence). The V segment lost 4 bases and the J segment 6 bases; nucleotides outside the gene matches: 9. This CDR3 spans 14 amino acids. The source was unstimulated CD8+ T cells sorted from spleen or lymph node cells, collected before intestinal transplant. The V and J genes are TRBV7-9 and TRBJ2-7; 7 nucleotides agree with TRBD1. This receptor was taken from a human donor who received an intestinal transplant. The CDR3 here is CASSWTGTAFEQYF. CDR3 nucleotides: TGTGCCAGCAGCTGGACCGGGACAGCGTTCGAGCAGTACTTC.